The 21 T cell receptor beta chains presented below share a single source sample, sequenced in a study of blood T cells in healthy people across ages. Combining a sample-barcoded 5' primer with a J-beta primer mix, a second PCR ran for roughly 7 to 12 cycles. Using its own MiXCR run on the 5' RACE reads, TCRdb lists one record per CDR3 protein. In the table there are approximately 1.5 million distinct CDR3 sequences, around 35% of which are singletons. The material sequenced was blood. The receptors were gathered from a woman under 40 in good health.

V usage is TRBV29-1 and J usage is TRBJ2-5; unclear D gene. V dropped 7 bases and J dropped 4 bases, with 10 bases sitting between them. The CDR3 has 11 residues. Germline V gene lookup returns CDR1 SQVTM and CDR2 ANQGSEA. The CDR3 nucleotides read TGCAGCGCTCCCCACGGAGAGACCCAGTACTTC. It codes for CSAPHGETQYF.

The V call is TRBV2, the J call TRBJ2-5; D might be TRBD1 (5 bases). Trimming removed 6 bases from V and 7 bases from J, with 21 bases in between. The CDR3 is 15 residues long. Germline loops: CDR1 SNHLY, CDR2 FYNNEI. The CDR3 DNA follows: TGTGCCAGCAGCGGTCAGTTGACAGACCTTGGGACCCAGTACTTC. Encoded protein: CASSGQLTDLGTQYF.

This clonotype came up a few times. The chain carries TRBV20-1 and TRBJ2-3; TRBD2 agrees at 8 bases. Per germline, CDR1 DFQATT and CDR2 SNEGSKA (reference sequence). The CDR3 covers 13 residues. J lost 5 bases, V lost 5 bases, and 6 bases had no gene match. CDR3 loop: CSAPGGPVDTQYF. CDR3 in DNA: TGCAGTGCTCCGGGGGGGCCGGTAGATACGCAGTATTTT.

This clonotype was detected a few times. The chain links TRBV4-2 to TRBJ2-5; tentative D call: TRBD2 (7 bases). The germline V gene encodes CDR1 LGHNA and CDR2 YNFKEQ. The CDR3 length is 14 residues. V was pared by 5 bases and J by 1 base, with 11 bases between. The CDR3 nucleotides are TGTGCCAGCAGCACCCGGGGGGCCCAAGAGACCCAGTACTTC. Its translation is CASSTRGAQETQYF.

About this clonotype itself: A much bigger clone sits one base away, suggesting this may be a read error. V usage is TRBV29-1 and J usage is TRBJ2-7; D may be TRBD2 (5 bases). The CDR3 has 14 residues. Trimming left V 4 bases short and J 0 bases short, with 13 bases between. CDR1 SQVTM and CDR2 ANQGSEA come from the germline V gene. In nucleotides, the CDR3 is TGCAGCGTTGCCCCCTCCGGGGACTCCTACGAGCAGTACTTC. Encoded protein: CSVAPSGDSYEQYF.

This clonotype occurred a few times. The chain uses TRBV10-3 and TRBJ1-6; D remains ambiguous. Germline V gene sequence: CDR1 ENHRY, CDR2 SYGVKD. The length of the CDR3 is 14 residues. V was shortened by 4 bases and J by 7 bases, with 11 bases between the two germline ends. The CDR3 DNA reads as TGTGCCATCAGTGCCCGGACGGAGAATTCACCCCTCCACTTT. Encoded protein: CAISARTENSPLHF.

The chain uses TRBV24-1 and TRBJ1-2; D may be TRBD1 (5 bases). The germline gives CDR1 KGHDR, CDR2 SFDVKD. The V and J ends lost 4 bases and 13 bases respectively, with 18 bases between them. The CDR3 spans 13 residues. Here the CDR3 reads CATSEGPTSGTTF. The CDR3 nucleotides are TGTGCCACCAGTGAGGGACCTACGTCAGGTACCACCTTC.

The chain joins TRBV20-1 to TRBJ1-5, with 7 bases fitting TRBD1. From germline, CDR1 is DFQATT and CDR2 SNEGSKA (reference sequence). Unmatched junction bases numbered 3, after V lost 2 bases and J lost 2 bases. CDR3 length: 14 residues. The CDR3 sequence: CSARTTGGNQPQHF. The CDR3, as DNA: TGCAGTGCTAGAACTACAGGGGGCAATCAGCCCCAGCATTTT.

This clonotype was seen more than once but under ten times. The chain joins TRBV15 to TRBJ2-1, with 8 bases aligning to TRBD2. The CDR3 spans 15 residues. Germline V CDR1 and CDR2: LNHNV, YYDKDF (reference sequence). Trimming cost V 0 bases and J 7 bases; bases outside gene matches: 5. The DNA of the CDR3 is TGTGCCACCAGCAGAGATCCGGGGGGGGTGAATGAGCAGTTCTTC. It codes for CATSRDPGGVNEQFF.

The CDR3 spells CASSQEVAAGSPLHF. In DNA form, the CDR3 reads TGTGCCAGCAGCCAAGAGGTGGCTGCGGGGTCACCCCTCCACTTT. The rearrangement uses TRBV3-1 and TRBJ1-6; no definite D call. This CDR3 spans 15 amino acids. V lost 0 bases, J lost 10 bases, and 13 bases lay in between. Germline CDR1 reads LGHDT; CDR2 reads YNNKEL (reference sequence).

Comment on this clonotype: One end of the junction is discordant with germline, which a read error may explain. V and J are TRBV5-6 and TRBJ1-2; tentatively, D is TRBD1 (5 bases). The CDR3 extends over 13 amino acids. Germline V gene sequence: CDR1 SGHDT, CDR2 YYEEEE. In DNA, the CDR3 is TGTGCCGGCAGCTTGATCCAGGGTGATGGCTACACCTTC. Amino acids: CAGSLIQGDGYTF.

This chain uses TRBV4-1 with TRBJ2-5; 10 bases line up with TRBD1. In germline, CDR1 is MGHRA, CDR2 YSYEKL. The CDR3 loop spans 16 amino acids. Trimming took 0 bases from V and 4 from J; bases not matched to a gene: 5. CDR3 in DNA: TGCGCCAGCAGCCAAGATGTGGGGACAGGGGCAGAGACCCAGTACTTC. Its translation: CASSQDVGTGAETQYF.

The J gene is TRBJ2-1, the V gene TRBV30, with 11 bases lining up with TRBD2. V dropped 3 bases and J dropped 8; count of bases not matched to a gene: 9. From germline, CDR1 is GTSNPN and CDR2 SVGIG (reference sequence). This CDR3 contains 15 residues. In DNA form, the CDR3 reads TGTGCCTGGAGATTAGGGCTAGCGGGGGGAGATGAGCAGTTCTTC. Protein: CAWRLGLAGGDEQFF.

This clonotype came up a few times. The CDR3 DNA sequence: TGTGCCAGCAGCTTAAGGGGTCTAGCGGGACGAAATGAGCAGTTCTTC. Its translation: CASSLRGLAGRNEQFF. This chain links TRBV7-2 with TRBJ2-1, with 9 bases lining up with TRBD2. From germline, CDR1 is SGHTA and CDR2 FQGNSA. The CDR3 covers 16 residues. The V segment lost 2 bases and the J segment 7 bases; nucleotides outside the gene matches: 9.

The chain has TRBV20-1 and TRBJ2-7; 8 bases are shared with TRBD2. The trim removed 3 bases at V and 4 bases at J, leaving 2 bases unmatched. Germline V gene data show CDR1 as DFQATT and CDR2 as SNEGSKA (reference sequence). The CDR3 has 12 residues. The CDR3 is CSASLAGYEQYF. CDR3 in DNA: TGCAGTGCTAGTCTAGCGGGTTACGAGCAGTACTTC.

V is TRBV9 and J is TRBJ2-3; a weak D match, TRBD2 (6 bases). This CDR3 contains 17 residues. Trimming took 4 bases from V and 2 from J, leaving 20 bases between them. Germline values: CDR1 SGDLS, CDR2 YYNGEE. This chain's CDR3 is CASSPKGGLLITDTQYF. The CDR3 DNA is TGTGCCAGCAGCCCCAAGGGAGGCCTTCTCATCACAGATACGCAGTATTTT.

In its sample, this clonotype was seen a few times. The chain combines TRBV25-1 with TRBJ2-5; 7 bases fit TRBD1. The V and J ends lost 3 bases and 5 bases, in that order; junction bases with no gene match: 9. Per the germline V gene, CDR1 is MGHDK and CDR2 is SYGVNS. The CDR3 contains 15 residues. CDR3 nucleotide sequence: TGTGCCAGCAGTGAGGGGACAGATCAACGGGAGACCCAGTACTTC. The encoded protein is CASSEGTDQRETQYF.

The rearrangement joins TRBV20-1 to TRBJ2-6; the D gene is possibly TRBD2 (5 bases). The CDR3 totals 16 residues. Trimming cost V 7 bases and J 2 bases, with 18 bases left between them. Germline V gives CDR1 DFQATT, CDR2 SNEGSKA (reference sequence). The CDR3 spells CSVRAGRSPGANVLTF. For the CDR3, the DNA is TGCAGTGTTCGGGCGGGCCGCAGCCCTGGGGCCAACGTCCTGACTTTC.

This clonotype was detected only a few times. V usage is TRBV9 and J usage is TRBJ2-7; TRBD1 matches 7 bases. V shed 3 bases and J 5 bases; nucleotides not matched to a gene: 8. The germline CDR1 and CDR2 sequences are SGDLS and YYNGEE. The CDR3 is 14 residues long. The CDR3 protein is CASSAQPQGNEQYF. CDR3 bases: TGTGCCAGCAGCGCTCAACCACAGGGGAACGAGCAGTACTTC.

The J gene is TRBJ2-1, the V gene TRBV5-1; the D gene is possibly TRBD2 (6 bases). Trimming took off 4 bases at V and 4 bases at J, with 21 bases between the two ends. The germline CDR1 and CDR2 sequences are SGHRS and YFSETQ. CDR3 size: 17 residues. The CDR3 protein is CASSQAGLEEGYNEQFF. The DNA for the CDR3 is TGCGCCAGCAGCCAGGCGGGGCTGGAAGAAGGGTACAATGAGCAGTTCTTC.

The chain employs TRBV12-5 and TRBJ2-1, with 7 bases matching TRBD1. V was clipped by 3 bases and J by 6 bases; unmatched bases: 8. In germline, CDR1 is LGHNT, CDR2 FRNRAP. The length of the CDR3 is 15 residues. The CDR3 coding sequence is TGTGCTAGTGGTTTCGGCTGGGGACAGTCCAATGAGCAGTTCTTC. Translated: CASGFGWGQSNEQFF.